The 19 T cell receptor beta chains below all came from one sample that was sequenced in a study of cytomegalovirus exposure and HLA in healthy donors. Primers for the PCR totalled 60 Vbeta and 13 Jbeta. The table came from immunoSEQ multiplex PCR; TCRdb's copy has only in-frame clones and leaves some out. The sample consists of some 150,000 clones, 79% of them appearing once. The sequencing input was PBMCs. These receptors were taken from a woman aged 40 to 50 in good health and CMV-seropositive.

The V gene is TRBV2, the J gene TRBJ1-6; D is ambiguous. The length of the CDR3 is 15 residues. Germline CDR1 SNHLY, CDR2 FYNNEI. The V end lost 6 bases, the J end lost 7 bases, and 16 bases lay between the germline ends. The CDR3 reads CASRPAGYRNSPLHF. In nucleotides, the CDR3 is TGTGCCAGCAGGCCCGCAGGTTATAGGAATTCACCCCTCCACTTT.

The gene calls are TRBV19 and TRBJ2-4; TRBD1 matches 10 bases. The junction had 5 bases not matched to a gene; V was cut back by 6 bases and J by 3 bases. The CDR3 spans 15 residues. CDR1 and CDR2 (germline): LNHDA, SQIVND (reference sequence). This chain's CDR3 is CASRTGGDGKNIQYF. DNA of the CDR3: TGTGCCAGTAGGACAGGGGGCGATGGCAAAAACATTCAGTACTTC.

The chain carries TRBV4-1 and TRBJ1-3; 10 bases fit TRBD1. Germline lookup yields CDR1 MGHRA and CDR2 YSYEKL. The CDR3 contains 15 residues. V was clipped by 1 base and J by 11 bases; unmatched bases: 8. CDR3 nucleotide sequence: TGCGCCAGCAGCCAAGCTGACAGGGGGCGGAGTGCCATATATTTT. Residues: CASSQADRGRSAIYF.

Only a few counts were recorded for this clone. The chain carries TRBV9 and TRBJ2-5, with TRBD2 matching 10 bases. Germline CDR1 and CDR2: SGDLS and YYNGEE. Trimming took 6 bases from V and 4 from J; bases not matched to a gene: 9. This CDR3 region has 15 residues. DNA for the CDR3: TGTGCCAGCAAAAGAGGTAGCGGGGGGACAGAGACCCAGTACTTC. Its translation is CASKRGSGGTETQYF. Complete variable domain (other parts from reference TRBV9 and TRBJ2-5): DSGVTQTPKHLITATGQRVTLRCSPRSGDLSVYWYQQSLDQGLQFLIQYYNGEERAKGNILERFSAQQFPDLHSELNLSSLELGDSALYFCASKRGSGGTETQYFGPGTRLLVL.

The chain combines TRBV7-9 with TRBJ2-7, with 8 bases that match TRBD2. CDR3 size: 15 residues. V lost 5 bases to trimming and J lost 9 bases; unmatched junction nucleotides: 15. The germline V gene has CDR1 SEHNR and CDR2 FQNEAQ (reference sequence). The DNA of the CDR3 is TGTGCCAGCAGCACATACTCGGATAGCGGGGACGCGCAGTACTTC. It is translated as CASSTYSDSGDAQYF.

This chain joins TRBV6-5 and TRBJ2-1; 9 nucleotides align to TRBD1. The CDR3 extends over 14 amino acids. J gave up 3 bases and V 8 bases, and 5 bases lay outside the gene matches. Germline V gene sequence: CDR1 MNHEY, CDR2 SVGAGI. The CDR3 sequence is CASGGQGGYNEQFF. In nucleotides, the CDR3 is TGTGCCAGCGGGGGACAGGGAGGCTACAATGAGCAGTTCTTC.

This rearrangement joins TRBV6-1 to TRBJ1-1; D is perhaps TRBD1 (6 bases). CDR3 length: 13 amino acids. Germline CDR1 is MNHNS and CDR2 is SASEGT. Deletions cut 4 bases from V and 5 bases from J, with 11 bases between. CDR3 in amino acids: CASSGGRRTEAFF. Written as DNA, the CDR3 is TGTGCCAGCAGTGGGGGGCGGAGGACTGAAGCTTTCTTT.

The rearrangement links TRBV5-4 to TRBJ2-3; the D gene is possibly TRBD1 (6 bases). From germline, CDR1 is SGHNT and CDR2 YYREEE (reference sequence). This CDR3 spans 16 amino acids. V dropped 4 bases and J dropped 2 bases, with 17 bases sitting between them. The DNA of the CDR3 is TGTGCCAGCAGCCCATACACAGGGACCAACACAGATACGCAGTATTTT. Encoded protein: CASSPYTGTNTDTQYF.

This chain joins TRBV6-5 and TRBJ1-5, with 9 bases lining up with TRBD1. Germline V gives CDR1 MNHEY, CDR2 SVGAGI. This CDR3 is 13 amino acids long. Trimming cost V 6 bases and J 4 bases; bases outside gene matches: 1. CDR3 DNA: TGTGCCAGCAGAGGGACAGGGAATCAGCCCCAGCATTTT. Translating gives CASRGTGNQPQHF.

This clone turned up a few times. The chain recombines TRBV2 with TRBJ2-5; 9 bases map to TRBD2. After removal of 6 bases from V and 5 bases from J, the junction contained 7 bases not matched to a gene. This CDR3 region has 14 residues. The V gene's germline CDR1 is SNHLY and CDR2 FYNNEI. CDR3 DNA sequence: TGTGCCAGCAGGACTATAGCGGGGGTGGAGACCCAGTACTTC. Translation gives CASRTIAGVETQYF.

J is TRBJ2-7 and V is TRBV6-5, with 7 nucleotides matching TRBD1. V gave up 6 bases and J gave up 3 bases; unmatched junction bases: 11. The CDR3 is 15 residues long. Germline CDR1 is MNHEY and CDR2 is SVGAGI. The CDR3 spells CASSERDSRLYEQYF. DNA for the CDR3: TGTGCCAGCAGCGAAAGGGACAGTCGCCTCTACGAGCAGTACTTC.

V and J are TRBV9 and TRBJ2-7, with a tentative D call TRBD2 (7 bases). V lost 0 bases and J 5 bases, leaving 15 bases between the germline ends. The CDR3 extends over 15 amino acids. Germline CDR1 and CDR2: SGDLS and YYNGEE. CDR3 protein: CASSVGGGAFDEQYF. In DNA, the CDR3 is TGTGCCAGCAGCGTAGGAGGGGGGGCATTCGACGAGCAGTACTTC.

The chain carries TRBV5-1 and TRBJ2-1; TRBD1 matches at 9 bases. This CDR3 spans 15 amino acids. Germline loops: CDR1 SGHRS, CDR2 YFSETQ. The V segment lost 2 bases and the J segment 8 bases; nucleotides outside the gene matches: 8. CDR3 nucleotide sequence: TGCGCCAGCAGCTTATTTCGGGACAGGGTCGATGAGCAGTTCTTC. Its protein is CASSLFRDRVDEQFF.

The J gene is TRBJ2-3, the V gene TRBV2; 11 bases match TRBD1. V trimming: 10 bases; J trimming: 4 bases; junction bases outside the gene matches: 10. CDR1 and CDR2 (germline): SNHLY, FYNNEI. This CDR3 comprises 15 residues. CDR3 bases: TGTGCCATAGACGGACAGGGGGCTATAGCAGATACGCAGTATTTT. This translates into CAIDGQGAIADTQYF.

The rearrangement joins TRBV30 to TRBJ2-7, with 11 nucleotides matching TRBD1. CDR1 and CDR2 from the germline V gene are GTSNPN and SVGIG (reference sequence). This CDR3 is built from 15 residues. V dropped 3 bases and J dropped 6; count of bases not matched to a gene: 10. CDR3 residues: CAWSLDGTGGPEQYF. The DNA for the CDR3 is TGTGCCTGGAGCTTGGACGGGACAGGGGGTCCCGAGCAGTACTTC.

This chain joins TRBV6-5 and TRBJ2-7; TRBD1 matches at 10 bases. The CDR3 has 15 residues. Germline V gene sequence: CDR1 MNHEY, CDR2 SVGAGI. Unmatched junction bases numbered 5, after V lost 6 bases and J lost 0 bases. The CDR3 coding sequence is TGTGCCAGCAGACTGGGGACAGGGGCCTCCTACGAGCAGTACTTC. It yields the protein CASRLGTGASYEQYF.

The chain recombines TRBV7-3 with TRBJ2-1, with 7 bases that match TRBD1. CDR1 is SGHTA, CDR2 FQGTGA, per germline. V shed 4 bases, J shed 6 bases, and the junction held 3 bases outside the gene matches. The CDR3 runs 13 residues. The CDR3 here is CASSSGQVNEQFF. The CDR3 coding sequence is TGTGCCAGCAGCTCAGGACAGGTCAATGAGCAGTTCTTC.

The V call is TRBV19, the J call TRBJ1-2, with 7 bases that match TRBD1. Per the germline V gene, CDR1 is LNHDA and CDR2 is SQIVND (reference sequence). The CDR3 is 13 amino acids. V lost 7 bases and J lost 2; bases outside the gene matches: 4. DNA of the CDR3: TGTGCCAGTAATACGGGACAGAACTATGGCTACACCTTC. Residues: CASNTGQNYGYTF.

The gene calls are TRBV18 and TRBJ2-5, with 7 positions matching TRBD1. V gave up 3 bases and J gave up 7 bases; unmatched junction bases: 8. Looked up from germline, CDR1 is KGHSH and CDR2 is LQKENI. The CDR3 loop spans 14 amino acids. The DNA for the CDR3 is TGTGCCAGCTCACCCGGGGACAGCCGGGGGACCCAGTACTTC. Translating gives CASSPGDSRGTQYF.